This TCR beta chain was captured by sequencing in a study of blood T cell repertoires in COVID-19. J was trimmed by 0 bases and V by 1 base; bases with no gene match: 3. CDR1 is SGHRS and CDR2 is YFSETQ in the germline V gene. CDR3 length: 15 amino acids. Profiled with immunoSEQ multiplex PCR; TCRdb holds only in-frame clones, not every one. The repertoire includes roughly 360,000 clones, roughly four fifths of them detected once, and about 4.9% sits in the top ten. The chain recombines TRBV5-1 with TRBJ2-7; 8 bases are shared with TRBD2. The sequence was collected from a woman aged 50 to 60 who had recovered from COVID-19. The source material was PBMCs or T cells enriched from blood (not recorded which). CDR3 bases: TGCGCCAGCAGCTTGCCGGGGGGGAGCTCCTACGAGCAGTACTTC. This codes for CASSLPGGSSYEQYF.